The 30 T cell receptor beta chains below were found in one sample sequenced in a study of cytomegalovirus exposure and HLA in healthy donors. Both 60 Vbeta primers and 13 Jbeta primers went into the PCR. Some clones are missing from TCRdb's copy, which holds only in-frame ones; the method was immunoSEQ multiplex PCR. This sample carries some 180,000 clones, approximately 12% of them seen once, and the ten largest clones take approximately 8.4%. The specimen sequenced was PBMCs. Receptor source: a man aged 45-65 years in good health and CMV-seropositive.

V usage is TRBV5-1 and J usage is TRBJ1-3; D not certain. This CDR3 has 14 amino acids. Trimming removed 0 bases from V and 5 bases from J, with 9 bases in between. Germline-derived CDR1 and CDR2 are SGHRS and YFSETQ. The CDR3, as DNA: TGCGCCAGCAGCTTGGCAGGATTGCGAAACACCATATATTTT. The encoded protein is CASSLAGLRNTIYF.

This sequence joins TRBV14 and TRBJ2-5; tentatively, D is TRBD1 (5 bases). V gave up 4 bases and J gave up 9 bases, with 9 bases separating them. CDR1 and CDR2 (germline): SGHDN, FVKESK. The CDR3 consists of 11 residues. The chain's CDR3 is CASSREGAQYF. In nucleotides, the CDR3 is TGTGCCAGCAGCCGGGAAGGGGCCCAGTACTTC.

This clone has just a few counts. This chain joins TRBV6-1 and TRBJ2-7; 8 nucleotides line up with TRBD1. This CDR3 contains 13 residues. CDR1 and CDR2 from the germline V gene are MNHNS and SASEGT. Unmatched junction bases numbered 2, after V lost 6 bases and J lost 1 base. The CDR3 nucleotides read TGTGCCAGCAGAAGGACAGGGTCCTACGAGCAGTACTTC. It encodes CASRRTGSYEQYF.

DNA of the CDR3: TGTGCCAGCAGCCAAGAGCTAGCTAACTCTGGGGCCAACGTCCTGACTTTC. Its translation: CASSQELANSGANVLTF. This rearrangement joins TRBV4-2 to TRBJ2-6, with D tentatively TRBD2 (5 bases). The CDR3 consists of 17 residues. V was trimmed by 0 bases and J by 0 bases, leaving 9 bases between them. The germline gives CDR1 LGHNA, CDR2 YNFKEQ.

The CDR3 is CASSQVRGRGEKLFF. The CDR3 DNA reads TGCGCCAGCAGCCAAGTACGCGGGAGGGGTGAAAAACTGTTTTTT. The chain combines TRBV4-3 with TRBJ1-4; possibly TRBD1 for D (5 bases). Germline assignment: CDR1 LGHNA and CDR2 YSLEER. V lost 1 base, J lost 7 bases, and 13 bases lay in between. CDR3 length: 15 residues.

This chain connects TRBV5-6 to TRBJ2-2; D is possibly TRBD1 (5 bases). The CDR3 has 15 residues. Between the trimmed V and J ends, which lost 5 bases and 1 base, there was a span of 12 bases. Germline V gene lookup returns CDR1 SGHDT and CDR2 YYEEEE. This CDR3 reads CASRWGSLNTGELFF. The DNA of the CDR3 is TGTGCCAGCAGGTGGGGCAGCTTGAACACCGGGGAGCTGTTTTTT.

The chain recombines TRBV5-1 with TRBJ2-3; 13 positions match TRBD2. The germline V gene has CDR1 SGHRS and CDR2 YFSETQ. Trimming at V came to 5 bases and at J to 0 bases, leaving 12 bases not matched to a gene. The CDR3 consists of 19 residues. The CDR3 region is CASSRSTSGGAGSTDTQYF. Here the CDR3 DNA reads TGCGCCAGCAGTCGATCCACTAGCGGGGGGGCGGGGAGCACAGATACGCAGTATTTT.

In this sample, this clone turned up a few times. The chain carries TRBV7-2 and TRBJ1-1, with a tentative D call TRBD1 (5 bases). Germline V lookup: CDR1 SGHTA, CDR2 FQGNSA. The CDR3 sequence is 13 residues long. Trimming pared 2 bases from V and 7 bases from J, leaving 11 bases between. CDR3 sequence reads: CASSLRGFGEAFF. CDR3 in DNA: TGTGCCAGCAGCTTAAGGGGTTTCGGTGAAGCTTTCTTT.

In this sample, this clone turned up a few times. The rearrangement links TRBV11-3 to TRBJ1-2; D may be TRBD1 (5 bases). V lost 3 bases and J 4 bases, leaving 12 bases between the germline ends. The CDR3 covers 14 residues. Germline V lookup: CDR1 SGHNT, CDR2 YENEEA. In DNA, the CDR3 is TGTGCCAGCAGCTTGTCCGATCAGGGCTATGGCTACACCTTC. Translating gives CASSLSDQGYGYTF.

This clone was seen a handful of times. V and J are TRBV5-1 and TRBJ2-7; 7 bases map to TRBD2. CDR1 and CDR2 from the germline V gene are SGHRS and YFSETQ. This CDR3 contains 16 residues. Trimming removed 4 bases from V and 0 bases from J; junction bases left unmatched: 10. The CDR3 protein is CASSVERGGSSYEQYF. Written as DNA, the CDR3 is TGCGCCAGCAGCGTGGAACGCGGGGGTAGCTCCTACGAGCAGTACTTC.

This clone was observed a few times. The rearrangement uses TRBV5-4 and TRBJ1-2; 7 positions agree with TRBD1. CDR1 and CDR2 from the germline V gene are SGHNT and YYREEE (reference sequence). The ends lost 1 base at V and 7 bases at J; junction bases unmatched: 10. The CDR3 sequence is 15 residues long. The CDR3 region is CASSLKTRGSFGYTF. The CDR3 region has the DNA TGTGCCAGCAGCTTGAAAACCAGGGGGTCGTTTGGCTACACCTTC.

This clone was seen a few times. J is TRBJ2-2 and V is TRBV7-2, with D perhaps matching TRBD2 (7 bases). Germline CDR1 and CDR2: SGHTA and FQGNSA. This CDR3 is built from 16 residues. V was pared by 0 bases and J by 5 bases, with 13 bases between. The CDR3 spells CASSLAGGPRTGELFF. In DNA, the CDR3 is TGTGCCAGCAGCTTAGCGGGGGGGCCTCGGACCGGGGAGCTGTTTTTT.

V gene TRBV11-1 combines with J gene TRBJ1-1, with TRBD1 identical over 8 bases. V trimming: 5 bases; J trimming: 3 bases; junction bases outside the gene matches: 2. The length of the CDR3 is 13 residues. Germline V CDR1 and CDR2: SGHAT, FQDESV (reference sequence). Written as DNA, the CDR3 is TGTGCCAGCAGCCTGGGACAGGACACTGAAGCTTTCTTT. It translates to CASSLGQDTEAFF.

This clone has more than one count but fewer than ten. The V call is TRBV2, the J call TRBJ2-7; 9 nucleotides align to TRBD1. The CDR3 loop spans 14 amino acids. CDR1 is SNHLY and CDR2 is FYNNEI in the germline V gene. Germline trimming cut 7 bases from V and 7 bases from J; bases unmatched to any gene: 11. The CDR3 reads CASMRNRGQREQYV. The CDR3 DNA is TGTGCCAGCATGCGGAACAGGGGGCAAAGAGAGCAGTACGTC.

This clone turned up a few times. This rearrangement joins TRBV30 to TRBJ2-7; 13 nucleotides match TRBD2. The CDR3 totals 18 residues. The V gene end was trimmed by 2 bases and the J gene end by 0 bases; junction bases not matched to a gene: 10. Per germline, CDR1 GTSNPN and CDR2 SVGIG (reference sequence). The CDR3 is CAWSFQTSGGISSYEQYF. The DNA of the CDR3 is TGTGCCTGGAGTTTCCAGACTAGCGGGGGGATAAGCTCCTACGAGCAGTACTTC.

As DNA, the CDR3 is TGTGCCAGCAGTGAAGACAGGCGGTCCTACAATGAGCAGTTCTTC. It specifies CASSEDRRSYNEQFF. This rearrangement joins TRBV6-4 to TRBJ2-1; tentative D call: TRBD1 (6 bases). The CDR3 loop spans 15 amino acids. The germline CDR1 and CDR2 sequences are MRHNA and SNTAGT. Between the trimmed V and J ends, which lost 3 bases and 1 base, there was a span of 10 bases.

The V gene is TRBV9, the J gene TRBJ2-2, with 10 nucleotides matching TRBD2. The germline gives CDR1 SGDLS, CDR2 YYNGEE. The CDR3 covers 16 residues. V was pared by 0 bases and J by 4 bases, with 3 bases of the junction left unmatched. CDR3 region: CASSVGPSGGTGELFF. The CDR3 nucleotides read TGTGCCAGCAGCGTAGGTCCTAGCGGGGGCACCGGGGAGCTGTTTTTT.

In this sample, this clone turned up a few times. The chain couples TRBV27 to TRBJ2-2, with D unclear. This CDR3 contains 14 residues. The germline CDR1 and CDR2 sequences are MNHEY and SMNVEV (reference sequence). Trimming shortened V by 3 bases and J by 1 base, and 6 bases separated the two germline ends. The CDR3 DNA reads TGTGCCAGCAGTTTTCCAGGGAACACCGGGGAGCTGTTTTTT. The encoded protein is CASSFPGNTGELFF.

This chain joins TRBV6-6 and TRBJ2-7, with TRBD1 as a possible D gene (6 bases). CDR3 size: 16 residues. Trimming removed 0 bases from V and 0 bases from J, with 12 bases in between. CDR1 MNHNY and CDR2 SVGAGI come from the germline V gene (reference sequence). This CDR3 reads CASSYSPRDNSYEQYF. CDR3 bases: TGTGCCAGCAGTTACTCTCCCCGGGACAACTCCTACGAGCAGTACTTC.

In its sample, this clone was seen a few times. The chain has TRBV7-2 and TRBJ2-3, with D uncertain. This CDR3 is built from 17 residues. CDR1 is SGHTA and CDR2 is FQGNSA in the germline V gene. V dropped 4 bases and J dropped 1 base, with 18 bases sitting between them. The CDR3 here is CASSSNRGFFGTDTQYF. As DNA, the CDR3 is TGTGCCAGCAGCTCGAACCGAGGTTTTTTCGGCACAGATACGCAGTATTTT.

Only a few counts were recorded for this clone. The rearrangement joins TRBV6-5 to TRBJ1-1; no definite D call. Germline V gene lookup returns CDR1 MNHEY and CDR2 SVGAGI. The CDR3 is 14 residues long. Trimming removed 6 bases at V and 4 bases at J, with 15 bases between. This chain's CDR3 is CASSRTLSVTEAFF. The CDR3, as DNA: TGTGCCAGCAGCCGAACACTAAGCGTCACTGAAGCTTTCTTT.

This clone occurred a few times. V gene TRBV30 combines with J gene TRBJ1-4; possible D gene TRBD1, 5 bases. The CDR3 length is 18 residues. Germline loops: CDR1 GTSNPN, CDR2 SVGIG (reference sequence). V lost 0 bases to trimming and J lost 5 bases, with 22 bases between them. The DNA of the CDR3 is TGTGCCTGGAGTGTACGGGCGGGGGGTCAAAGACGAAATGAAAAACTGTTTTTT. Translating it yields CAWSVRAGGQRRNEKLFF.

This clone has a handful of counts. V is TRBV25-1 and J is TRBJ2-7; no clear D. CDR3 length: 11 amino acids. V was shortened by 5 bases and J by 4 bases, with 6 bases between the two germline ends. The germline V gene encodes CDR1 MGHDK and CDR2 SYGVNS. The CDR3 reads CASSPFYEQYF. Written as DNA, the CDR3 is TGTGCCAGCAGTCCCTTTTACGAGCAGTACTTC.

V and J are TRBV30 and TRBJ1-5; D is perhaps TRBD1 (6 bases). This CDR3 has 14 residues. The germline CDR1 and CDR2 sequences are GTSNPN and SVGIG (reference sequence). V was trimmed by 0 bases and J by 4 bases, leaving 10 bases between them. CDR3 residues: CAWSVGDTNQPQHF. DNA of the CDR3: TGTGCCTGGAGTGTTGGGGACACAAATCAGCCCCAGCATTTT.

DNA for the CDR3: TGCGCCAGCAGCTTGGGGGGGGGAGTCAGTGAAAAACTGTTTTTT. Its translation is CASSLGGGVSEKLFF. This chain links TRBV5-1 with TRBJ1-4; D may be TRBD1 (5 bases). Trimming removed 0 bases from V and 7 bases from J, with 13 bases in between. This CDR3 spans 15 amino acids. The germline CDR1 and CDR2 sequences are SGHRS and YFSETQ.

The chain combines TRBV6-1 with TRBJ1-2; 9 bases fit TRBD1. The CDR3 runs 15 residues. Germline V CDR1 and CDR2: MNHNS, SASEGT. The V segment lost 5 bases and the J segment 7 bases; nucleotides outside the gene matches: 11. CDR3 sequence reads: CASSPLTGGNGGYTF. CDR3 coding DNA: TGTGCCAGCAGTCCGCTGACAGGGGGAAACGGTGGCTACACCTTC.

The rearrangement joins TRBV5-4 to TRBJ2-1; D possibly corresponds to TRBD1 (5 bases). Trimming cost V 0 bases and J 4 bases, with 8 bases left between them. CDR1 SGHNT and CDR2 YYREEE come from the germline V gene (reference sequence). CDR3 length equals 14 residues. This chain's CDR3 is CASSLGTPYNEQFF. CDR3 nucleotide sequence: TGTGCCAGCAGCTTGGGGACACCTTACAATGAGCAGTTCTTC.

V gene TRBV19 combines with J gene TRBJ1-5, with D possibly matching TRBD1 (6 bases). The germline V gene has CDR1 LNHDA and CDR2 SQIVND (reference sequence). The CDR3 has 16 residues. V lost 2 bases and J 2 bases, leaving 13 bases between the germline ends. Written as DNA, the CDR3 is TGTGCCAGTAGTATAACCCGAGGGGGGGGCAATCAGCCCCAGCATTTT. Its translation is CASSITRGGGNQPQHF.

The chain employs TRBV19 and TRBJ2-5; 7 bases agree with TRBD2. The CDR3 spans 16 residues. V lost 4 bases and J lost 5; bases outside the gene matches: 13. Germline CDR1 and CDR2: LNHDA and SQIVND (reference sequence). For the CDR3, the DNA is TGTGCCAGTAGTACCTCCGAGCGGGGACCACAGGAGACCCAGTACTTC. Translated: CASSTSERGPQETQYF.

This clone was detected only a few times. The V call is TRBV30, the J call TRBJ1-3, with D tentatively TRBD1 (5 bases). This CDR3 comprises 14 residues. Looked up from germline, CDR1 is GTSNPN and CDR2 is SVGIG (reference sequence). The V gene lost 4 bases and the J gene lost 0 bases, with 10 bases spanning the gap. As DNA, the CDR3 is TGTGCCTGGATCGGGGGAGGCTCTGGAAACACCATATATTTT. This codes for CAWIGGGSGNTIYF.